This T cell receptor beta chain was sequenced during a study of cytomegalovirus exposure and HLA in healthy donors. As for the study in general: For the approximately 400 genotyped donors, approximately 82% fell within the Caucasian-associated ancestry cluster.

Whole-study findings and limits: Per a later analysis, roughly 17,000 TCR beta sequences showed association with HLA alleles at 0.05 false discovery rate. Later work found that TCR association rates differed between HLA loci; DRB1 had the most and HLA-C the fewest. Productive rates of about 87% or about 30% were seen for most TCR beta V segments in an earlier analysis.

The study ran its PCR with 60 Vbeta and 13 Jbeta primers. Assay used: immunoSEQ multiplex PCR; TCRdb lists only in-frame clones, some missing. The data hold 180,000 or so clones, with more than 70% observed a single time. This CDR3 has 16 residues. J lost 5 bases, V lost 0 bases, and 9 bases had no gene match. Germline V CDR1 and CDR2: MNHNS, SASEGT. Concerning this clone itself: Its antigen is still unknown.

This chain uses TRBV6-1 with TRBJ2-5; 7 bases are a match to TRBD2. The sequenced sample consisted of PBMCs. This receptor was identified in a woman aged 40 to 50 in good health and CMV-seropositive. The chain's CDR3 is CASSEAGVAGWETQYF. CDR3 bases: TGTGCCAGCAGTGAAGCGGGGGTAGCGGGTTGGGAGACCCAGTACTTC.